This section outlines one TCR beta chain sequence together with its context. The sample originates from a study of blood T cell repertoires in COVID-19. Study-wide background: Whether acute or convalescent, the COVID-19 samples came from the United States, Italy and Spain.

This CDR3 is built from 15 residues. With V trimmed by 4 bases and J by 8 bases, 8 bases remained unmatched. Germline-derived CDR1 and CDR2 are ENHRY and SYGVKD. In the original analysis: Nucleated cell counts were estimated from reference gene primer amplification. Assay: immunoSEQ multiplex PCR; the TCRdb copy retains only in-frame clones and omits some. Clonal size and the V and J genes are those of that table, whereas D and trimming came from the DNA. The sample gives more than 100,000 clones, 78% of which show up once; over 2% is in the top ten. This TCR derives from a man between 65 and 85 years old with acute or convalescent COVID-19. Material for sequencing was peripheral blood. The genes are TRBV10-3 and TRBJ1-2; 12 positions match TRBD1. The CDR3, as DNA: TGTGCCATCAGTGTTTTGGGACAGGGGGCGCGAGGCTACACCTTC. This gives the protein CAISVLGQGARGYTF.